These 11 T cell receptor beta chains were all obtained from the same sample, sequenced in a study of T cell responses to AZD1222 COVID-19 vaccine. Data came from immunoSEQ multiplex PCR; TCRdb stores just in-frame clones and leaves some out. In the table there are about 120,000 clones, about 93% of which are singletons. The input for sequencing was peripheral blood, taken 28 days after the second AZD1222 dose. Receptors originate from an adult who received the AZD1222 COVID-19 vaccine.

The rearrangement uses TRBV24-1 and TRBJ2-3, with D hard to call. V was clipped by 7 bases and J by 0 bases, with 10 bases between them. CDR3 length: 14 residues. The germline V gene encodes CDR1 KGHDR and CDR2 SFDVKD. CDR3 sequence (DNA): TGTGCCACCAGCGGTCGGAGTAGCACAGATACGCAGTATTTT. Translated: CATSGRSSTDTQYF.

V gene TRBV7-9 combines with J gene TRBJ2-7, with D possibly being TRBD1 or TRBD2 (6 bases each). This CDR3 is built from 14 residues. V lost 5 bases, J lost 5 bases, and 16 bases lay in between. Germline loops: CDR1 SEHNR, CDR2 FQNEAQ (reference sequence). CDR3 amino acids: CASSPGAGLDEQYF. The DNA for the CDR3 is TGTGCCAGCAGCCCGGGGGCCGGGTTAGACGAGCAGTACTTC.

This sequence joins TRBV20-1 and TRBJ2-6; D not certain. The V end was cut by 3 bases, the J end by 1 base, with 7 bases between. Germline V gene sequence: CDR1 DFQATT, CDR2 SNEGSKA (reference sequence). This CDR3 is built from 14 residues. CDR3 coding DNA: TGCAGTGCTAGTCCCAGATCTGGGGCCAACGTCCTGACTTTC. It codes for CSASPRSGANVLTF.

V gene TRBV7-2 combines with J gene TRBJ2-5; 7 positions match TRBD2. Germline values: CDR1 SGHTA, CDR2 FQGNSA. The CDR3 has 13 residues. Trimming cost V 6 bases and J 4 bases; bases outside gene matches: 5. CDR3 region: CASRTGGGETQYF. DNA for the CDR3: TGTGCCAGCAGAACCGGCGGGGGAGAGACCCAGTACTTC.

V and J are TRBV5-8 and TRBJ1-6; D possibly corresponds to TRBD1 (5 bases). The CDR3 consists of 15 residues. The V and J ends lost 3 bases and 4 bases respectively, with 11 bases between them. Germline V gene sequence: CDR1 SGHTS, CDR2 YDEGEE. CDR3 amino acids: CASSSRGPYNSPLHF. For the CDR3, the DNA is TGTGCCAGCAGCTCCCGGGGCCCATATAATTCACCCCTCCACTTT.

This chain joins TRBV19 and TRBJ2-5, with D perhaps matching TRBD1 or TRBD2 (5 bases each). Germline CDR1 and CDR2: LNHDA and SQIVND (reference sequence). The CDR3 is 15 residues long. V lost 3 bases and J lost 4, with 15 bases in between. The CDR3: CASSMGRSRSETQYF. CDR3 coding DNA: TGTGCCAGTAGTATGGGACGATCAAGGTCAGAGACCCAGTACTTC.

The V and J genes are TRBV7-2 and TRBJ2-1, with TRBD2 identical over 11 bases. Germline values: CDR1 SGHTA, CDR2 FQGNSA. J gave up 10 bases and V 5 bases, and 16 bases lay outside the gene matches. CDR3 length: 17 residues. The CDR3 loop is CASSPPGGLAGGLEQFF. The CDR3 region has the DNA TGTGCCAGCAGCCCTCCCGGGGGGCTAGCGGGAGGTTTGGAGCAGTTCTTC.

V and J are TRBV11-2 and TRBJ1-4, with a weak D call TRBD1 (6 bases). Germline V gene sequence: CDR1 SGHAT, CDR2 FQNNGV. Trimming took 5 bases from V and 3 from J, leaving 10 bases between them. This CDR3 region has 14 residues. CDR3 DNA: TGTGCCAGCAGCCTTCGGACAGCTAATGAAAAACTGTTTTTT. It is translated as CASSLRTANEKLFF.

The J gene is TRBJ2-2, the V gene TRBV7-2; TRBD2 aligns across 8 bases. The CDR3 loop spans 16 amino acids. CDR1 and CDR2 from the germline V gene are SGHTA and FQGNSA. The V gene end was trimmed by 3 bases and the J gene end by 1 base; junction bases not matched to a gene: 4. The chain's CDR3 is CASSFTSGGNTGELFF. In DNA, the CDR3 is TGTGCCAGCAGCTTTACCAGCGGGGGGAACACCGGGGAGCTGTTTTTT.

The genes are TRBV15 and TRBJ2-1; the D gene is possibly TRBD1 (6 bases). Trimming stripped 9 bases from V and 6 bases from J, with 9 bases between. CDR3 length: 11 residues. Germline V lookup: CDR1 LNHNV, CDR2 YYDKDF (reference sequence). CDR3 residues: CATRQVNEQFF. CDR3 sequence (DNA): TGTGCCACAAGACAGGTCAATGAGCAGTTCTTC.

The rearrangement uses TRBV13 and TRBJ1-2; no clear D gene. V was clipped by 0 bases and J by 2 bases, with 7 bases between them. CDR1 and CDR2 (germline): PRHDT, FYEKMQ (reference sequence). The CDR3 is 14 amino acids. DNA for the CDR3: TGTGCCAGCAGCTTAGGTTTAGTGAACTATGGCTACACCTTC. This sequence encodes CASSLGLVNYGYTF.